This TCR beta chain was identified in a study of T cells in tumors after PD-1 blockade. The wider study: Patients had no prior checkpoint blockade, systemic immunosuppressants, or anti-cancer therapy within 4 weeks. Daily vismodegib 150 mg continued in a subset of anti-PD-1-treated patients.

Input was roughly 550 ng to 6,500 ng of genomic DNA from tumor or blood. TCRdb's table, derived via immunoSEQ multiplex PCR, lists solely in-frame clones and lacks some. The table has some 11,000 clones, roughly three fifths seen once. Study-wide results and caveats: Blood contained about 42% of the tumor's TCR clonotypes.

Germline CDR1 is SGHTA and CDR2 is FQGTGA. CDR3 length: 11 residues. The V end lost 0 bases, the J end lost 7 bases, and 0 bases lay between the germline ends. A remark on this clone: Its antigen is still unknown.

The sample consisted of tumor tissue, taken before anti-PD-1 treatment. V usage is TRBV7-3 and J usage is TRBJ2-2; unclear D gene. The sequence was collected from a human donor with basal cell carcinoma. The DNA of the CDR3 is TGTGCCAGCAGCTTAACCGGGGAGCTGTTTTTT. The encoded protein is CASSLTGELFF. The full variable domain, rest sourced from reference TRBV7-3 and TRBJ2-2, is GAGVSQTPSNKVTEKGKYVELRCDPISGHTALYWYRQSLGQGPEFLIYFQGTGAADDSGLPNDRFFAVRPEGSVSTLKIQRTERGDSAVYLCASSLTGELFFGEGSRLTVL.